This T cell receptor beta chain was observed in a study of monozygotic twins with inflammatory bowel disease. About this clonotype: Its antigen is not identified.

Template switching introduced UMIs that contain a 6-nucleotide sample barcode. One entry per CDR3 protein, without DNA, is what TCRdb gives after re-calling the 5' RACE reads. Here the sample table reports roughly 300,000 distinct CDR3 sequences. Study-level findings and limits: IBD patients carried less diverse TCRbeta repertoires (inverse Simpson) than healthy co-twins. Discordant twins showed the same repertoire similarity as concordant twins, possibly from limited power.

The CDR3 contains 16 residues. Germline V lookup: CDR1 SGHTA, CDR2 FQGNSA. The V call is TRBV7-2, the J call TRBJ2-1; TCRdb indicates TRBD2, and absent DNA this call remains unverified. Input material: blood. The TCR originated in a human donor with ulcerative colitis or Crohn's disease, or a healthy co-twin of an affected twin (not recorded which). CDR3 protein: CASSLERAGASNEQFF. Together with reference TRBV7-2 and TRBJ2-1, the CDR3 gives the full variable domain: GAGVSQSPSNKVTEKGKDVELRCDPISGHTALYWYRQSLGQGLEFLIYFQGNSAPDKSGLPSDRFSAERTGGSVSTLTIQRTQQEDSAVYLCASSLERAGASNEQFFGPGTRLTVL.